One sample yielded the 15 T cell receptor beta chains listed below, sequenced in a study of blood T cell repertoires in COVID-19. Only in-frame clones appear in the TCRdb table, and some are missing; sequencing was by immunoSEQ multiplex PCR. This table has roughly 190,000 clones, 75% to 80% appearing once. The sequencing input was peripheral blood. These TCRs come from a woman aged 45-59 years with active or convalescent COVID-19.

This sequence joins TRBV6-4 and TRBJ2-7; TRBD2 agrees at 13 bases. V dropped 7 bases and J dropped 3; count of bases not matched to a gene: 6. The germline V gene encodes CDR1 MRHNA and CDR2 SNTAGT. The CDR3 totals 15 residues. The CDR3 region is CASTPGLAGYYEQYF. In DNA, the CDR3 is TGTGCCAGCACCCCGGGACTAGCGGGGTACTACGAGCAGTACTTC.

The chain has TRBV4-3 and TRBJ2-7; 7 nucleotides align to TRBD1. V lost 3 bases, J lost 4 bases, and 6 bases stayed unmatched. The CDR3 covers 14 residues. Germline V gene data show CDR1 as LGHNA and CDR2 as YSLEER. The CDR3 DNA follows: TGCGCCAGCAGCCAGGGCCGACAGGGATACGAGCAGTACTTC. Protein product: CASSQGRQGYEQYF.

The V gene is TRBV25-1, the J gene TRBJ2-2; a weak D match, TRBD1 (6 bases). Germline loops: CDR1 MGHDK, CDR2 SYGVNS. The V end was cut by 1 base, the J end by 4 bases, with 13 bases between. The CDR3 is made up of 16 amino acids. CDR3 loop: CASSESQQGLTGELFF. CDR3 sequence (DNA): TGTGCCAGCAGTGAATCGCAACAGGGTCTCACCGGGGAGCTGTTTTTT.

This chain uses TRBV5-1 with TRBJ2-7, with 7 bases aligning to TRBD2. The V gene's germline CDR1 is SGHRS and CDR2 YFSETQ. The CDR3 has 17 amino acids. The V segment lost 0 bases and the J segment 3 bases; nucleotides outside the gene matches: 12. The CDR3 region is CASSLGAGVLRDYEQYF. CDR3 coding DNA: TGCGCCAGCAGCTTGGGGGCGGGGGTCCTGAGAGACTACGAGCAGTACTTC.

The V call is TRBV3-1 (or the pseudogene TRBV3-2), the J call TRBJ2-7; D is perhaps TRBD2 (6 bases). The ends were cut back, 3 bases at V and 5 bases at J, with 17 bases in the middle. CDR1 and CDR2 (germline): LGHDT, YNNKEL (reference sequence). This CDR3 has 15 amino acids. The CDR3 nucleotides are TGTGCCAGCAGCCAGCCGGGACCCAGGGAGGACGAGCAGTACTTC. Translation: CASSQPGPREDEQYF.

V is TRBV7-2 and J is TRBJ1-2, with 7 bases fitting TRBD1. The CDR3 totals 14 residues. V lost 4 bases, J lost 7 bases, and 9 bases stayed unmatched. Germline CDR1 SGHTA, CDR2 FQGNSA. In nucleotides, the CDR3 is TGTGCCAGCAGCTCACTCCAGGGGGGCCTTGGCTACACCTTC. It is translated as CASSSLQGGLGYTF.

This sequence joins TRBV12-5 and TRBJ2-3; 10 bases align to TRBD2. The V gene's germline CDR1 is LGHNT and CDR2 FRNRAP. V was pared by 5 bases and J by 2 bases, with 10 bases of the junction left unmatched. This CDR3 has 17 residues. CDR3 bases: TGTGCTAGTGGTCCCGCAAGGACTAGCGGTTACACAGATACGCAGTATTTT. As protein: CASGPARTSGYTDTQYF.

V is TRBV6-2 or TRBV6-3 and J is TRBJ1-6; D unresolved. The V gene's germline CDR1 is MNHEY and CDR2 SVGEGT. The CDR3 spans 13 residues. Trimming cost V 0 bases and J 14 bases, with 11 bases left between them. This CDR3 is CASSYSTPRALHF. The CDR3 DNA sequence: TGTGCCAGCAGTTACTCGACCCCGCGGGCCCTCCACTTT.

DNA of the CDR3: TGTGCCAGCAGCCAAGGTACAGGGCTCTCCTACGAGCAGTACTTC. It is translated as CASSQGTGLSYEQYF. The chain is built from TRBV14 and TRBJ2-7; D may be TRBD1 (6 bases). The CDR3 is made up of 15 amino acids. Trimming removed 1 base at V and 0 bases at J, with 10 bases between. CDR1 and CDR2 (germline): SGHDN, FVKESK.

V and J are TRBV3-1 (or the pseudogene TRBV3-2) and TRBJ2-7; 16 bases line up with TRBD2. Losses at the gene ends were 3 bases for V and 2 bases for J; bases not matched to a gene: 4. The CDR3 covers 17 residues. CDR1 and CDR2 from the germline V gene are LGHDT and YNNKEL (reference sequence). CDR3: CASSQGLAGGPPYEQYF. For the CDR3, the DNA is TGTGCCAGCAGCCAGGGACTAGCGGGGGGGCCTCCCTACGAGCAGTACTTC.

V and J are TRBV12-2 and TRBJ2-1; the table's D call, TRBD2, was not checked against the DNA. TRBV12-2 counts as a pseudogene. The CDR3 has 17 residues. DNA of the CDR3: TGTGCAAGTCGCCCACAACTTGGGGGGGGCGAGTACAATGAGCAGTTCTTC. Its translation: CASRPQLGGGEYNEQFF.

The CDR3 DNA sequence: TGTGCCAGCAGTCCTCCCACGGGGGGATGGGACAATGAGCAGTTCTTC. Translating gives CASSPPTGGWDNEQFF. The chain is built from TRBV5-6 and TRBJ2-1; 7 bases are a match to TRBD2. Trimming cost V 5 bases and J 5 bases; bases outside gene matches: 13. CDR1 is SGHDT and CDR2 is YYEEEE in the germline V gene. This CDR3 is built from 16 residues.

The chain employs TRBV7-2 and TRBJ2-3, with 11 bases that match TRBD2. The CDR3 is 16 amino acids. V lost 0 bases, J lost 6 bases, and 5 bases stayed unmatched. Germline loops: CDR1 SGHTA, CDR2 FQGNSA. The CDR3 region is CASSLALAGEGDTQYF. The CDR3 coding sequence is TGTGCCAGCAGCTTAGCACTAGCGGGAGAGGGGGATACGCAGTATTTT.

This sequence joins TRBV7-9 and TRBJ1-4; 7 nucleotides agree with TRBD1. Germline trimming cut 5 bases from V and 4 bases from J; bases unmatched to any gene: 4. The CDR3 runs 14 residues. Germline V gene data show CDR1 as SEHNR and CDR2 as FQNEAQ (reference sequence). This chain's CDR3 is CASSETGNNEKLFF. The CDR3 coding sequence is TGTGCCAGCAGCGAGACAGGGAATAATGAAAAACTGTTTTTT. The entire variable domain, with the rest obtained from reference TRBV7-9 and TRBJ1-4, is as follows: DTGVSQNPRHKITKRGQNVTFRCDPISEHNRLYWYRQTLGQGPEFLTYFQNEAQLEKSRLLSDRFSAERPKGSFSTLEIQRTEQGDSAMYLCASSETGNNEKLFFGSGTQLSVL.

In nucleotides, the CDR3 is TGTGCCAGTAGTTATACTACAGGGACGGTCTCTGGAAACACCATATATTTT. As protein: CASSYTTGTVSGNTIYF. The chain uses TRBV19 and TRBJ1-3, with D possibly matching TRBD1 (6 bases). Trimming removed 5 bases at V and 0 bases at J, with 17 bases between. In germline, CDR1 is LNHDA, CDR2 SQIVND (reference sequence). This CDR3 spans 17 amino acids.